What follows are 18 T cell receptor beta chains derived from one specimen sequenced in a study of cytomegalovirus exposure and HLA in healthy donors (dated by TCRdb to between 2016 and 2019). The protocol used for the library was the immunoSEQ multiplex PCR assay. For the multiplex PCR, a mixture combining 60 forward primers for TCR Vbeta segments and 13 reverse primers for TCR Jbeta segments was used. The table was pulled from immuneACCESS by TCRdb, which kept in-frame rearrangements only. Such tables lose some clones; where checked, under half of the loss comes from unresolved V genes, and the rest has no known cause. Recorded for this sample are 150,000 to 170,000 clones; about 70% of them occurred a single time. The ten largest clonotypes hold about 2.8% of the sample. Sequencing used PBMCs. The receptors here all came from a man aged 18 to 29 in good health and CMV-seronegative.

The genes are TRBV4-1 and TRBJ1-4; maybe TRBD1 (5 bases). The CDR3 spans 18 residues. CDR1 is MGHRA, CDR2 YSYEKL, per germline. V lost 0 bases and J lost 8, with 22 bases in between. The CDR3 nucleotides read TGCGCCAGCAGCCAAGATCCGAGTGGGGTAGGGGTTTACGAAAAACTGTTTTTT. Amino acids: CASSQDPSGVGVYEKLFF.

The chain is built from TRBV9 and TRBJ2-2; 10 bases match TRBD2. Germline CDR1 reads SGDLS; CDR2 reads YYNGEE. V was clipped by 1 base and J by 2 bases; unmatched bases: 5. The CDR3 is 17 residues long. This CDR3 reads CASSVPGLAVNTGELFF. CDR3 DNA sequence: TGTGCCAGCAGCGTACCAGGACTAGCGGTTAACACCGGGGAGCTGTTTTTT.

The chain is built from TRBV19 and TRBJ2-1, with D perhaps matching TRBD1 (6 bases). Trimming took 9 bases from V and 13 from J, leaving 22 bases between them. The CDR3 extends over 13 amino acids. Germline lookup yields CDR1 LNHDA and CDR2 SQIVND (reference sequence). The CDR3, as DNA: TGTGCCAGCAGCATACAGGGCACTGGTCAACAGTTCTTC. Amino acid sequence: CASSIQGTGQQFF. Combining the CDR3 with reference TRBV19 and TRBJ2-1 gives the whole variable domain DGGITQSPKYLFRKEGQNVTLSCEQNLNHDAMYWYRQDPGQGLRLIYYSQIVNDFQKGDIAEGYSVSREKKESFPLTVTSAQKNPTAFYLCASSIQGTGQQFFGPGTRLTVL.

The V call is TRBV6-5, the J call TRBJ2-1, with 9 bases matching TRBD2. Germline V gives CDR1 MNHEY, CDR2 SVGAGI. The V and J ends lost 2 bases and 7 bases, in that order; junction bases with no gene match: 9. The CDR3 length is 16 residues. The CDR3, as DNA: TGTGCCAGCAGTTACCGGCCTAGCGGGGCGGATAATGAGCAGTTCTTC. Translating gives CASSYRPSGADNEQFF.

This clone has just one count. The CDR3 loop is CASRGLGQGPNEKLFF. CDR3 bases: TGTGCCAGCAGGGGCCTGGGACAGGGGCCTAATGAAAAACTGTTTTTT. This sequence joins TRBV27 and TRBJ1-4; TRBD1 matches at 10 bases. From germline, CDR1 is MNHEY and CDR2 SMNVEV (reference sequence). This CDR3 is built from 16 residues. V trimming: 6 bases; J trimming: 3 bases; junction bases outside the gene matches: 7.

J is TRBJ2-1 and V is TRBV7-8; 10 bases fit TRBD2. The V and J ends lost 4 bases and 8 bases, in that order; junction bases with no gene match: 23. Germline V gene data show CDR1 as SGHVS and CDR2 as FQNEAQ. The CDR3 is 20 amino acids. CDR3 DNA sequence: TGTGCCAGCAGCTGGGACTGGGGGATTAGCGGGGGGACCTCTGGGGATGAGCAGTTCTTC. It yields the protein CASSWDWGISGGTSGDEQFF.

In DNA form, the CDR3 reads TGTGCCAGCAGTCACGGCCCAGGGGGCTACGAGCAGTACGTC. Translated: CASSHGPGGYEQYV. This sequence joins TRBV6-6 and TRBJ2-7; 7 positions agree with TRBD1. The CDR3 has 14 amino acids. The trim removed 5 bases at V and 3 bases at J, leaving 7 bases unmatched. Germline V gives CDR1 MNHNY, CDR2 SVGAGI (reference sequence).

V and J are TRBV9 and TRBJ2-1; 7 nucleotides agree with TRBD1. V trimming: 4 bases; J trimming: 3 bases; junction bases outside the gene matches: 7. The CDR3 loop spans 15 amino acids. CDR1 is SGDLS, CDR2 YYNGEE, per germline. This chain's CDR3 is CASSMTGLDYNEQFF. DNA for the CDR3: TGTGCCAGCAGCATGACAGGGTTGGACTACAATGAGCAGTTCTTC.

V and J are TRBV5-4 and TRBJ1-1; D is perhaps TRBD1 (5 bases). The CDR3 is 14 residues long. Looked up from germline, CDR1 is SGHNT and CDR2 is YYREEE (reference sequence). V lost 0 bases to trimming and J lost 8 bases, with 14 bases between them. DNA for the CDR3: TGTGCCAGCAGCTTGGGAGACAGTATAACCGAAGCTTTCTTT. It yields the protein CASSLGDSITEAFF.

The rearrangement links TRBV27 to TRBJ1-2, with 7 bases aligning to TRBD1. The CDR3 has 13 amino acids. Germline CDR1 reads MNHEY; CDR2 reads SMNVEV (reference sequence). V shed 8 bases, J shed 5 bases, and the junction held 8 bases outside the gene matches. CDR3 bases: TGTGCCAGCGGGACAGCTGGTCGGTATGGCTACACCTTC. This sequence encodes CASGTAGRYGYTF.

The rearrangement uses TRBV2 and TRBJ2-1; 9 nucleotides align to TRBD1. The CDR3 consists of 15 residues. Germline CDR1 and CDR2: SNHLY and FYNNEI. Trimming at V came to 6 bases and at J to 3 bases, leaving 6 bases not matched to a gene. In DNA, the CDR3 is TGTGCCAGCAGCTCGGGACAGGGTGGCTACAATGAGCAGTTCTTC. Translated: CASSSGQGGYNEQFF.

A word on this clone: Other nucleotide sequences from this sample produce the same CDR3. This chain's CDR3 is CASSPQTTGNTIYF. CDR3 coding DNA: TGTGCCAGCAGCCCGCAGACAACTGGAAACACCATATATTTT. V gene TRBV4-2 combines with J gene TRBJ1-3, with D unclear. The germline V and J ends were trimmed by 4 bases and 2 bases, with 9 bases remaining between them. This CDR3 region has 14 residues. Germline CDR1 and CDR2: LGHNA and YNFKEQ.

The chain joins TRBV10-1 to TRBJ2-1; TRBD1 matches at 7 bases. The ends lost 0 bases at V and 0 bases at J; junction bases unmatched: 14. This CDR3 is 20 amino acids long. Germline CDR1 and CDR2: WNHNN and SYGVQD (reference sequence). CDR3 nucleotides: TGCGCCAGCAGTGAGTCTTATTGGGACAGACAGAACTCCTCCTACAATGAGCAGTTCTTC. This gives the protein CASSESYWDRQNSSYNEQFF.

The V gene is TRBV5-1, the J gene TRBJ2-4, with TRBD1 identical over 8 bases. CDR1 and CDR2 from the germline V gene are SGHRS and YFSETQ. Trimming at V came to 0 bases and at J to 12 bases, leaving 11 bases not matched to a gene. The CDR3 loop spans 15 amino acids. In DNA form, the CDR3 reads TGCGCCAGCAGCTTGGGGGACAGGATGGGGGACAGTCAGTACTTC. Its protein is CASSLGDRMGDSQYF.

This clone was detected only a few times. The chain joins TRBV5-1 to TRBJ1-4; TRBD1 aligns across 9 bases. This CDR3 spans 14 amino acids. In germline, CDR1 is SGHRS, CDR2 YFSETQ. V was pared by 4 bases and J by 10 bases, with 8 bases of the junction left unmatched. The chain's CDR3 is CASSQAQGARKLFF. DNA of the CDR3: TGCGCCAGCAGCCAAGCACAGGGGGCTCGAAAACTGTTTTTT. The whole variable domain, remainder taken from reference TRBV5-1 and TRBJ1-4, is KAGVTQTPRYLIKTRGQQVTLSCSPISGHRSVSWYQQTPGQGLQFLFEYFSETQRNKGNFPGRFSGRQFSNSRSEMNVSTLELGDSALYLCASSQAQGARKLFFGSGTQLSVL.

V and J are TRBV5-1 and TRBJ1-2, with 7 positions matching TRBD1. V trimming: 0 bases; J trimming: 3 bases; junction bases outside the gene matches: 5. CDR3 size: 15 residues. From germline, CDR1 is SGHRS and CDR2 YFSETQ. The CDR3 region is CASSLAHTGDYGYTF. The CDR3 DNA sequence: TGCGCCAGCAGCTTGGCTCATACAGGGGACTATGGCTACACCTTC.

This chain connects TRBV6-4 to TRBJ1-6; perhaps TRBD1 as D (5 bases). Germline V lookup: CDR1 MRHNA, CDR2 SNTAGT. Trimming pared 3 bases from V and 3 bases from J, leaving 6 bases between. This CDR3 has 14 amino acids. CDR3 DNA: TGTGCCAGCAGTGAGCAGGGCTATAATTCACCCCTCCACTTT. Protein sequence: CASSEQGYNSPLHF.

V and J are TRBV4-1 and TRBJ1-5, with a tentative D call TRBD1 (6 bases). The V gene's germline CDR1 is MGHRA and CDR2 YSYEKL. CDR3 length: 15 amino acids. V was shortened by 1 base and J by 6 bases, with 13 bases between the two germline ends. CDR3 residues: CASSQGRQGTQPQHF. The CDR3 DNA is TGCGCCAGCAGCCAAGGGCGGCAGGGGACTCAGCCCCAGCATTTT.